Detailed here is one TCR beta chain. What it recognizes is unknown. A universal primer site was created by template switching, with the cDNA bearing unique molecular identifiers. TCRdb called the 5' RACE reads again in MiXCR, with one record for every CDR3 protein. The repertoire holds hundreds of thousands of distinct CDR3 sequences, with 8% to 9% as singletons. These data are taken from a study of identical twins. Study conclusions and caveats: High-abundance cord blood beta clonotypes had fewer insertions; memory repertoires showed none.

This CDR3 spans 13 amino acids. The junction had 2 bases not matched to a gene; V was cut back by 7 bases and J by 0 bases. Germline-derived CDR1 and CDR2 are SNHLY and FYNNEI. These data were also filed under a second study, of yellow fever vaccine responses in identical twins.

The sequenced sample consisted of PBMCs. The chain joins TRBV2 to TRBJ2-7, with 8 bases aligning to TRBD1. The sequence came from a woman aged 18-29 years in good health. The CDR3 spells CASKGQASYEQYF. The CDR3 nucleotides read TGTGCCAGCAAGGGACAGGCCTCCTACGAGCAGTACTTC.